Shown below are 20 T cell receptor beta chains from a single sample sequenced in a study of beta chain features in type 1 diabetes. Study outcomes and limitations: All four CD4+ subsets of Type 1 diabetes patients contained TCRB CDR3s that were moderately but significantly shorter.

These TCRs' antigens remain unknown. The study reverse transcribed the entire isolated RNA, so it sequenced expressed TCRB transcripts. Profiled with immunoSEQ multiplex PCR; TCRdb holds only in-frame clones, not every one. The table lists 330,000 or so clones, about 12% of them singletons, with around 0.0099% in the top ten. Input material: naive CD4+ T cells from blood. These receptors were obtained from a woman aged 18-29 years with type 1 diabetes.

This clone was picked up a small number of times. The rearrangement links TRBV7-2 to TRBJ2-7; D remains ambiguous. Germline CDR1 and CDR2: SGHTA and FQGNSA. Trimming removed 1 base at V and 6 bases at J, with 7 bases between. The CDR3 runs 12 residues. The CDR3 loop is CASSLVLSEQYF. The CDR3 DNA reads as TGTGCCAGCAGCTTAGTACTCTCCGAGCAGTACTTC.

This clone showed up just a few times. The chain employs TRBV29-1 and TRBJ2-7, with 8 positions matching TRBD2. The CDR3 extends over 12 amino acids. Per the germline V gene, CDR1 is SQVTM and CDR2 is ANQGSEA. The J segment lost 7 bases and the V segment lost 6 bases, leaving 8 bases of the junction unmatched. The CDR3 DNA is TGCAGCGTCGCTAGCGGGTTGGGGGAGCAGTACTTC. As protein: CSVASGLGEQYF.

V usage is TRBV7-2 and J usage is TRBJ2-5; tentative D call: TRBD2 (6 bases). The CDR3 totals 14 residues. CDR1 SGHTA and CDR2 FQGNSA come from the germline V gene. Trimming left V 6 bases short and J 2 bases short, with 13 bases between. The CDR3 DNA reads TGTGCCAGCAGTCCCTTGGGGAGGCAAGAGACCCAGTACTTC. This encodes CASSPLGRQETQYF.

J is TRBJ1-2 and V is TRBV30; perhaps TRBD1 as D (5 bases). Germline V gene lookup returns CDR1 GTSNPN and CDR2 SVGIG (reference sequence). The CDR3 length is 13 residues. V shed 4 bases and J shed 8 bases, with 17 bases lying between them. In nucleotides, the CDR3 is TGTGCCTGGAACCCAGGGTCAATCACAGGCTACACCTTC. It encodes CAWNPGSITGYTF.

The V gene is TRBV15, the J gene TRBJ2-3, with 9 bases matching TRBD1. J was trimmed by 3 bases and V by 1 base; bases with no gene match: 5. The germline gives CDR1 LNHNV, CDR2 YYDKDF (reference sequence). The CDR3 is 16 amino acids. In DNA, the CDR3 is TGTGCCACCAGCAGAGTGACAGGGGGGAGGACAGATACGCAGTATTTT. It codes for CATSRVTGGRTDTQYF.

The chain carries TRBV7-3 and TRBJ2-6, with D possibly matching TRBD1 (6 bases). There are 20 residues in the CDR3. CDR1 SGHTA and CDR2 FQGTGA come from the germline V gene. Trimming cost V 5 bases and J 4 bases, with 27 bases left between them. DNA for the CDR3: TGTGCCAGCAGCCCGGCTTTAGGACACCCGAGGGGGTCGGGGGCCAACGTCCTGACTTTC. This translates into CASSPALGHPRGSGANVLTF. The entire variable domain, with the rest obtained from reference TRBV7-3 and TRBJ2-6, is as follows: GAGVSQTPSNKVTEKGKYVELRCDPISGHTALYWYRQSLGQGPEFLIYFQGTGAADDSGLPNDRFFAVRPEGSVSTLKIQRTERGDSAVYLCASSPALGHPRGSGANVLTFGAGSRLTVL.

The genes are TRBV11-2 and TRBJ2-2; 9 positions agree with TRBD2. V dropped 4 bases and J dropped 2; count of bases not matched to a gene: 11. Germline loops: CDR1 SGHAT, CDR2 FQNNGV. This CDR3 region has 18 residues. CDR3 sequence (DNA): TGTGCCAGCAGCTCGGGACTAGCCTACCCGACTAACACCGGGGAGCTGTTTTTT. Translating it yields CASSSGLAYPTNTGELFF.

This rearrangement joins TRBV18 to TRBJ1-1; no firm D call. Trimming removed 0 bases at V and 5 bases at J, with 13 bases between. This CDR3 spans 15 amino acids. Germline assignment: CDR1 KGHSH and CDR2 LQKENI. The chain's CDR3 is CASSPPTAGRTEAFF. DNA of the CDR3: TGTGCCAGCTCACCACCAACAGCGGGAAGGACTGAAGCTTTCTTT. The entire variable domain, with the rest obtained from reference TRBV18 and TRBJ1-1, is as follows: NAGVMQNPRHLVRRRGQEARLRCSPMKGHSHVYWYRQLPEEGLKFMVYLQKENIIDESGMPKERFSAEFPKEGPSILRIQQVVRGDSAAYFCASSPPTAGRTEAFFGQGTRLTVV.

This clone was seen a single time. The CDR3 nucleotides are TGTGCCAGCAGGCCGGGACTAGCGAACAATGAGCAGTTCTTC. Encoded protein: CASRPGLANNEQFF. The V and J genes are TRBV6-5 and TRBJ2-1; 10 nucleotides match TRBD2. The length of the CDR3 is 14 residues. Germline assignment: CDR1 MNHEY and CDR2 SVGAGI. J gave up 5 bases and V 6 bases, and 4 bases lay outside the gene matches.

This clone was observed a few times. The chain carries TRBV5-1 and TRBJ2-3; no clear D gene. CDR3 length: 14 residues. From germline, CDR1 is SGHRS and CDR2 YFSETQ. V lost 0 bases, J lost 3 bases, and 8 bases lay in between. CDR3 sequence reads: CASSLGAMTDTQYF. The CDR3 region has the DNA TGCGCCAGCAGCTTGGGGGCGATGACAGATACGCAGTATTTT.

This clone was picked up a small number of times. This chain joins TRBV14 and TRBJ2-3; D perhaps matches TRBD1 (5 bases). Germline assignment: CDR1 SGHDN and CDR2 FVKESK. The CDR3 runs 11 residues. V was clipped by 1 base and J by 11 bases, with 7 bases between them. The CDR3 loop reads CASSQGGRQYF. The CDR3 DNA reads as TGTGCCAGCAGCCAAGGGGGCAGGCAGTATTTT.

The chain is built from TRBV27 and TRBJ2-7; 7 bases line up with TRBD2. CDR1 and CDR2 (germline): MNHEY, SMNVEV (reference sequence). The J segment lost 4 bases and the V segment lost 6 bases, leaving 6 bases of the junction unmatched. CDR3 length: 13 amino acids. The CDR3 is CASRLAGVYEQYF. In nucleotides, the CDR3 is TGTGCCAGCAGGTTGGCGGGGGTTTACGAGCAGTACTTC.

This clone was picked up a small number of times. The V call is TRBV4-3, the J call TRBJ1-5; D is undetermined. Germline V CDR1 and CDR2: LGHNA, YSLEER. This CDR3 spans 13 amino acids. V lost 4 bases and J lost 4, with 8 bases in between. The CDR3 region has the DNA TGCGCCAGCAGCCTTGACGGGAATCAGCCCCAGCATTTT. Protein product: CASSLDGNQPQHF.

There are a few counts of this clone. The CDR3 spells CASSPGGLADFTGELFF. In nucleotides, the CDR3 is TGTGCCAGCAGCCCTGGTGGACTAGCGGACTTCACCGGGGAGCTGTTTTTT. The chain carries TRBV4-2 and TRBJ2-2; 10 bases line up with TRBD2. Germline trimming cut 4 bases from V and 4 bases from J; bases unmatched to any gene: 9. The CDR3 is made up of 17 amino acids. Germline V lookup: CDR1 LGHNA, CDR2 YNFKEQ.

This clone was observed a handful of times. The V gene is TRBV6-6, the J gene TRBJ1-1, with D maybe TRBD1 (5 bases). Germline CDR1 is MNHNY and CDR2 is SVGAGI (reference sequence). V was pared by 7 bases and J by 6 bases, with 18 bases between. This CDR3 has 14 amino acids. In DNA form, the CDR3 reads TGTGCCAGCAAAACCCGGGGGGAAGGCTCTGAAGCTTTCTTT. Translating gives CASKTRGEGSEAFF.

This sequence joins TRBV7-2 and TRBJ2-7, with TRBD2 matching over 9 bases. Germline lookup yields CDR1 SGHTA and CDR2 FQGNSA. This CDR3 region has 13 residues. J lost 4 bases, V lost 6 bases, and 4 bases had no gene match. The CDR3 loop is CASRTSGSYEQYF. CDR3 nucleotides: TGTGCCAGCAGGACTAGCGGTTCTTACGAGCAGTACTTC.

The chain combines TRBV28 with TRBJ1-4; D remains ambiguous. This CDR3 has 14 residues. Germline assignment: CDR1 MDHEN and CDR2 SYDVKM. Between the trimmed V and J ends, which lost 9 bases and 2 bases, there was a span of 13 bases. Here the CDR3 DNA reads TGTGCCAGTAACTCCGGGTCCACTAATGAAAAACTGTTTTTT. Amino acids: CASNSGSTNEKLFF.

The chain uses TRBV7-2 and TRBJ1-2; the match to TRBD1 covers 8 bases. Germline V gives CDR1 SGHTA, CDR2 FQGNSA. The CDR3 totals 16 residues. With 0 bases clipped from V and 3 bases from J, the junction kept 6 bases outside the gene matches. As DNA, the CDR3 is TGTGCCAGCAGCTTAGCGGTGACAGGGGTATACTATGGCTACACCTTC. It specifies CASSLAVTGVYYGYTF. Drawing the rest from reference TRBV7-2 and TRBJ1-2, the complete variable domain is GAGVSQSPSNKVTEKGKDVELRCDPISGHTALYWYRQSLGQGLEFLIYFQGNSAPDKSGLPSDRFSAERTGGSVSTLTIQRTQQEDSAVYLCASSLAVTGVYYGYTFGSGTRLTVV.

The chain links TRBV6-6 to TRBJ2-1; 7 bases fit TRBD2. CDR1 is MNHNY and CDR2 is SVGAGI in the germline V gene (reference sequence). V gave up 6 bases and J gave up 9 bases; unmatched junction bases: 8. The CDR3 contains 13 residues. In DNA form, the CDR3 reads TGTGCCAGCAGCGGGGGGACCCAACTTGAGCAGTTCTTC. Its protein is CASSGGTQLEQFF.

The rearrangement uses TRBV13 and TRBJ2-7; no reliable D call. V lost 5 bases to trimming and J lost 0 bases, with 11 bases between them. From germline, CDR1 is PRHDT and CDR2 FYEKMQ (reference sequence). This CDR3 region has 14 residues. CDR3 loop: CASSRKADSYEQYF. The CDR3 region has the DNA TGTGCCAGCAGCCGGAAGGCGGACTCCTACGAGCAGTACTTC. Using reference TRBV13 and TRBJ2-7 for the parts outside the CDR3, the full variable domain is AAGVIQSPRHLIKEKRETATLKCYPIPRHDTVYWYQQGPGQDPQFLISFYEKMQSDKGSIPDRFSAQQFSDYHSELNMSSLELGDSALYFCASSRKADSYEQYFGPGTRLTVT.